This T cell receptor beta chain was recovered during a study of radiotherapy plus CTLA-4 blockade in lung cancer. Turning to the study itself: Objective responses were observed in approximately 20% of patients, and disease control was achieved by approximately 32%.

Patients had chemo-refractory metastatic non-small-cell lung cancer and received focal radiation plus CTLA-4 blockade that used ipilimumab. General study points: In blood, early T cell clone dynamics reportedly predicted response best, together with interferon-beta.

Regarding this clone: The antigen is unknown.

Assay: immunoSEQ multiplex PCR; the TCRdb copy retains only in-frame clones and omits some. Counted here are roughly 100,000 clones, 82% occurring once; the ten biggest clones make up approximately 3.4%. The CDR3 consists of 13 residues. V was clipped by 6 bases and J by 2 bases, with 11 bases between them. CDR1 is MNHEY and CDR2 is SMNVEV in the germline V gene (reference sequence). The sequence was obtained from a human donor with non-small cell lung cancer who had a partial response to radiotherapy plus ipilimumab. This specimen was peripheral blood, taken from a patient treated with radiotherapy plus ipilimumab. The V and J genes are TRBV27 and TRBJ2-7, with D tentatively TRBD2 (6 bases). DNA of the CDR3: TGTGCCAGCAGCCTAGCGAGACCCTACGAGCAGTACTTC. Translated, it gives CASSLARPYEQYF.